The subject of this entry is one T cell receptor beta chain. Its specificity is not known. This specimen belongs to a study of T cell repertoires in cytomegalovirus infection. The wider study: Selected CMV epitopes included recently identified HLA-C-restricted ones as well as well-studied HLA-B-restricted ones.

TCRdb re-called the reads with MiXCR, one entry per CDR3 protein. Of fewer than 900,000 distinct CDR3 sequences listed, roughly 29% are singletons. Germline CDR1 reads SNHLY; CDR2 reads FYNNEI. The CDR3 has 15 residues. With 9 bases clipped from V and 2 bases from J, the junction kept 12 bases outside the gene matches. The TCR was taken from a human donor in good health (CMV status not recorded). Some clones in this sample may be carry-over from other donors' samples. V and J are TRBV2 and TRBJ1-2; 7 bases match TRBD1. The material sequenced was cultured CD8+ T cells from PBMCs, taken from culture after CMV antigen stimulation. This chain's CDR3 is CASFNPTGTNYGYTF. The CDR3 DNA sequence: TGTGCCAGTTTTAATCCGACAGGGACCAACTATGGCTACACCTTC. Using reference TRBV2 and TRBJ1-2 for the parts outside the CDR3, the full variable domain is EPEVTQTPSHQVTQMGQEVILRCVPISNHLYFYWYRQILGQKVEFLVSFYNNEISEKSEIFDDQFSVERPDGSNFTLKIRSTKLEDSAMYFCASFNPTGTNYGYTFGSGTRLTVV.